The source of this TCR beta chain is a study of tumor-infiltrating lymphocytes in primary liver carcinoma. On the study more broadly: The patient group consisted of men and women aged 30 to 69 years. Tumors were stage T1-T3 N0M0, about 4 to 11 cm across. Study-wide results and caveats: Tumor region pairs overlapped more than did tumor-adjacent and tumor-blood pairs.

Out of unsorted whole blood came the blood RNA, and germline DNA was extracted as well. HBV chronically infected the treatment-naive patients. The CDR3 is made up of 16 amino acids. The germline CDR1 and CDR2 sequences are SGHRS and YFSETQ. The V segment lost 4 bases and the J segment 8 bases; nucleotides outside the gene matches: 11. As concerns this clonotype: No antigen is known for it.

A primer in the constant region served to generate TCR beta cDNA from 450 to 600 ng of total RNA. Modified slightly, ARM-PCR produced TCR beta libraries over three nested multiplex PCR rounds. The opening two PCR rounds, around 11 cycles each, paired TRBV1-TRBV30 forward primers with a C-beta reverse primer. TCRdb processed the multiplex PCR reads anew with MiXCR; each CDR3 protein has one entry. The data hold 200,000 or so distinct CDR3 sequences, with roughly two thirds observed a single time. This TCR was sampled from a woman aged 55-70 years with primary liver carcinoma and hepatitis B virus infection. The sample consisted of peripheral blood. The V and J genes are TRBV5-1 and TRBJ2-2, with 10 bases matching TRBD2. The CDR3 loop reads CASSHGLADPSGELFF. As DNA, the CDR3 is TGCGCCAGCAGCCATGGACTAGCGGACCCCTCTGGGGAGCTGTTTTTT.